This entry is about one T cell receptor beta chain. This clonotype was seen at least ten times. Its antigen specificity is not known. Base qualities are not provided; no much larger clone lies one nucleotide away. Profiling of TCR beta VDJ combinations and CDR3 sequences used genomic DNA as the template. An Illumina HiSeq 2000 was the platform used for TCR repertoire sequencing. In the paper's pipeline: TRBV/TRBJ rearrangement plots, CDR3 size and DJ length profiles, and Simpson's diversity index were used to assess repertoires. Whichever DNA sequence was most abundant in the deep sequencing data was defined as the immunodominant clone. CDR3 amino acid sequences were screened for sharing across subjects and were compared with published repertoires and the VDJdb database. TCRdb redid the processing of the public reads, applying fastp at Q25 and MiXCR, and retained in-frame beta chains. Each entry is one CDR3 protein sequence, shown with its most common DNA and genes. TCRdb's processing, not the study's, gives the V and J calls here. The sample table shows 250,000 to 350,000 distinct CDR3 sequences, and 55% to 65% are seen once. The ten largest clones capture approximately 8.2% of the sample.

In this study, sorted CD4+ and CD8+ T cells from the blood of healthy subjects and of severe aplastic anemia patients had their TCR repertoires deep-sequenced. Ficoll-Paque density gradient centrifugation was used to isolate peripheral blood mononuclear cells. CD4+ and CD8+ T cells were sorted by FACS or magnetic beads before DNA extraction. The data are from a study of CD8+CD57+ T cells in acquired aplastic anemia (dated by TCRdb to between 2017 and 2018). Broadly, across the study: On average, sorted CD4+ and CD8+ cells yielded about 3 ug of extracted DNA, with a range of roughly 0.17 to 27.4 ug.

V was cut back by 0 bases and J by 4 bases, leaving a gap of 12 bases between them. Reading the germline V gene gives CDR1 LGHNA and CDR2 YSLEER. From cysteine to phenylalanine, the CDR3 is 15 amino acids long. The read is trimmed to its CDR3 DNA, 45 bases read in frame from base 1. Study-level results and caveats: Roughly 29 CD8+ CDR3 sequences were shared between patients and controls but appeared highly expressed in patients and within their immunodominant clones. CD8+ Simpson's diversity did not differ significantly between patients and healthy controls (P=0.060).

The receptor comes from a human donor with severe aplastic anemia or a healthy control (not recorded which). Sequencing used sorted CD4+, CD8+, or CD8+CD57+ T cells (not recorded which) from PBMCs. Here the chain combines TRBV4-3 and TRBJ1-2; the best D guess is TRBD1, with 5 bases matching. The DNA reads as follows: TGCGCCAGCAGCCAAGAGACCAGGGCTGGCTATGGCTACACCTTC. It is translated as CASSQETRAGYGYTF.